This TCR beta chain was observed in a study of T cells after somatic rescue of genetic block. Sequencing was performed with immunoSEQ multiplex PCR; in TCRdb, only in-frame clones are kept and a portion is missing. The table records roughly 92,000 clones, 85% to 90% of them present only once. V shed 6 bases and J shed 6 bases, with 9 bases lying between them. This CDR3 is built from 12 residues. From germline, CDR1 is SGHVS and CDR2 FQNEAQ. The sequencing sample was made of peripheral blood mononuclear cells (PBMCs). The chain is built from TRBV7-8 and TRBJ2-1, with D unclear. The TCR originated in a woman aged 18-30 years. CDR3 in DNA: TGTGCCAGCAGAATACTTGCCAATGAGCAGTTCTTC. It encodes CASRILANEQFF.